This TCR beta chain was identified during a study of T cells in Graves' hyperthyroidism and ophthalmopathy. Study-wide background: Any treatment followed the collection of peripheral blood at initial diagnosis.

Researchers amplified the TCR beta CDR3 regions from RNA transcripts. The HTBI primer set drove a first-round RT-PCR of the TCR CDR3. TCRdb recomputed calls from the multiplex PCR reads with MiXCR, one row per CDR3 protein. The profile shows 500,000 to 650,000 distinct CDR3 sequences, about 20% of them singletons. General observations from the study: Most clonotypes expanded in thyroid above 0.001 were likewise present in blood. Ophthalmopathy was distinguished from stable hyperthyroidism by 13 V-J signatures.

Points on this clonotype: What it binds is unknown.

Reasons for excluding patients were uncontrolled infection, other autoimmune disease, pregnancy or lactation. This TCR was recovered from a man in his forties with Graves' ophthalmopathy. The sample taken for sequencing was blood.

The CDR3 DNA follows: TGTGCCAGCTCACCAGTATCGAGCGGGAGCACAGATACGCAGTATTTT. Translating gives CASSPVSSGSTDTQYF. The gene calls are TRBV18 and TRBJ2-3; D might be TRBD2 (6 bases). Trimming stripped 2 bases from V and 0 bases from J, with 12 bases between. This CDR3 has 16 amino acids. Germline CDR1 is KGHSH and CDR2 is LQKENI.